The 14 T cell receptor beta chains reported below all come from one sample, sequenced in a study of blood T cells in healthy people across ages. It was with a sample-barcoded 5' primer and a J-beta primer mix that a second PCR of roughly 7 to 12 cycles was run. MiXCR, applied by TCRdb to the 5' RACE reads, yields one record per CDR3 protein. The sample comprises roughly 720,000 distinct CDR3 sequences, about 53% of which are singletons, and approximately 41% rests with the top ten. What was sequenced was blood. These receptors originate from an older man in good health.

The rearrangement uses TRBV7-9 and TRBJ1-1, with D perhaps matching TRBD1 (6 bases). The germline gives CDR1 SEHNR, CDR2 FQNEAQ (reference sequence). V lost 3 bases to trimming and J lost 0 bases, with 11 bases between them. This CDR3 has 15 residues. DNA for the CDR3: TGTGCCAGCAGCTTCGGCAGGGGCTTGAACACTGAAGCTTTCTTT. Protein product: CASSFGRGLNTEAFF.

V is TRBV18 and J is TRBJ2-7; 7 bases are a match to TRBD2. V was clipped by 1 base and J by 6 bases; unmatched bases: 12. The CDR3 is made up of 16 amino acids. The germline gives CDR1 KGHSH, CDR2 LQKENI. This CDR3 reads CASSPLGPSGATEQYF. CDR3 DNA sequence: TGTGCCAGCTCACCACTCGGTCCTAGCGGCGCAACCGAGCAGTACTTC.

CDR3 DNA sequence: TGTGCCACCAGCAGAGATGGGGGCACAGGGAGCCTGTTAACAGATACGCAGTATTTT. It is translated as CATSRDGGTGSLLTDTQYF. This chain uses TRBV15 with TRBJ2-3; a weak D match, TRBD1 (6 bases). This CDR3 is 19 amino acids long. The V gene lost 0 bases and the J gene lost 3 bases, with 22 bases spanning the gap. The germline V gene encodes CDR1 LNHNV and CDR2 YYDKDF (reference sequence).

V is TRBV20-1 and J is TRBJ2-7; D uncertain. The V gene lost 0 bases and the J gene lost 2 bases, with 11 bases spanning the gap. The length of the CDR3 is 14 residues. Germline CDR1 DFQATT, CDR2 SNEGSKA (reference sequence). This chain's CDR3 is CSARDMVETYEQYF. CDR3 coding DNA: TGCAGTGCTAGAGATATGGTAGAAACCTACGAGCAGTACTTC.

This chain joins TRBV20-1 and TRBJ2-3; no clear D gene. The CDR3 has 15 amino acids. V was trimmed by 6 bases and J by 3 bases, leaving 19 bases between them. Looked up from germline, CDR1 is DFQATT and CDR2 is SNEGSKA (reference sequence). In nucleotides, the CDR3 is TGCAGTGCCCCCTTGGGCCAAGCAAGTACAGATACGCAGTATTTT. Translating gives CSAPLGQASTDTQYF.

J is TRBJ2-5 and V is TRBV5-1; TRBD2 is a possible D gene (6 bases). CDR1 and CDR2 (germline): SGHRS, YFSETQ. CDR3 length: 15 residues. The V end lost 4 bases, the J end lost 3 bases, and 16 bases lay between the germline ends. CDR3 amino acids: CASSRGRGLEETQYF. DNA of the CDR3: TGCGCCAGCAGCCGGGGTAGGGGACTTGAAGAGACCCAGTACTTC. Based on the CDR3 plus reference TRBV5-1 and TRBJ2-5, the full variable domain is KAGVTQTPRYLIKTRGQQVTLSCSPISGHRSVSWYQQTPGQGLQFLFEYFSETQRNKGNFPGRFSGRQFSNSRSEMNVSTLELGDSALYLCASSRGRGLEETQYFGPGTRLLVL.

The count of this clonotype is one. The genes are TRBV25-1 and TRBJ2-4; D gene ambiguous. With the DNA end fitting TRBJ2-7 better, the J assignment may be wrong. Germline assignment: CDR1 MGHDK and CDR2 SYGVNS. This CDR3 is built from 13 residues. CDR3 protein: CASSESFSYEQYF. The CDR3 coding sequence is TGTGCCAGCAGTGAGTCCTTCTCCTACGAGCAGTACTTC.

The chain couples TRBV29-1 to TRBJ2-1; D is possibly TRBD1 (5 bases). This CDR3 is 13 amino acids long. From germline, CDR1 is SQVTM and CDR2 ANQGSEA. With 3 bases removed from V and 9 bases from J, the gap between germline ends came to 15 bases. CDR3 bases: TGCAGCGTTGACGGCGCAGGGTACGGTGAGCAGTTCTTC. This gives the protein CSVDGAGYGEQFF.

The V and J genes are TRBV9 and TRBJ2-1, with D unclear. Deletions cut 0 bases from V and 8 bases from J, with 6 bases between. This CDR3 has 12 residues. Germline CDR1 reads SGDLS; CDR2 reads YYNGEE. The CDR3 DNA is TGTGCCAGCAGCGTAGGGTTCGATGAGCAGTTCTTC. As protein: CASSVGFDEQFF.

This rearrangement joins TRBV5-1 to TRBJ2-6; the D call may be TRBD1 or TRBD2 (5 bases each). CDR3 length: 19 residues. The germline V gene has CDR1 SGHRS and CDR2 YFSETQ. V lost 0 bases and J lost 4, with 20 bases in between. Here the CDR3 reads CASSLGDGGSGSGANVLTF. The CDR3 DNA sequence: TGCGCCAGCAGCTTGGGGGACGGAGGCTCGGGATCCGGGGCCAACGTCCTGACTTTC. Full variable domain (outside the CDR3, taken from reference TRBV5-1 and TRBJ2-6): KAGVTQTPRYLIKTRGQQVTLSCSPISGHRSVSWYQQTPGQGLQFLFEYFSETQRNKGNFPGRFSGRQFSNSRSEMNVSTLELGDSALYLCASSLGDGGSGSGANVLTFGAGSRLTVL.

This chain uses TRBV27 with TRBJ2-1, with 14 bases matching TRBD2. The J call is in doubt because the DNA end fits TRBJ2-7 better. The CDR3 has 17 amino acids. Germline assignment: CDR1 MNHEY and CDR2 SMNVEV (reference sequence). CDR3 nucleotides: TGTGCCGGCACCATCCTGTGGACTAGCGGGAGGTACAATGAGCAGTACTTC. Its translation: CAGTILWTSGRYNEQYF.

This clonotype was seen once. The V call is TRBV5-1, the J call TRBJ1-1; D gene uncertain. Trimming removed 0 bases from V and 4 bases from J, with 13 bases in between. CDR3 length: 15 residues. Germline values: CDR1 SGHRS, CDR2 YFSETQ. CDR3 coding DNA: TGCGCCAGCAGCTTGGAAGGTCTCCTGGGCACTGAAGCTTTCTTT. Amino acids: CASSLEGLLGTEAFF.

In its sample, this clonotype was seen a few times. The genes are TRBV27 and TRBJ2-5; no firm D call. V shed 3 bases and J shed 11 bases, with 16 bases lying between them. Germline CDR1 MNHEY, CDR2 SMNVEV (reference sequence). The CDR3 loop spans 13 amino acids. The CDR3 nucleotides are TGTGCCAGCAGTTTTAGCAGTCCGAATGAGCAGTACTTC. Residues: CASSFSSPNEQYF.

In this sample, this clonotype turned up a few times. The V and J genes are TRBV5-1 and TRBJ2-7; a weak D match, TRBD2 (6 bases). Germline loops: CDR1 SGHRS, CDR2 YFSETQ. The ends were cut back, 6 bases at V and 7 bases at J, with 23 bases in the middle. The CDR3 is 15 amino acids. The CDR3 spells CASTSEGRHLNEQYF. CDR3 DNA: TGCGCCAGCACCTCGGAGGGGCGCCACCTCAATGAGCAGTACTTC.